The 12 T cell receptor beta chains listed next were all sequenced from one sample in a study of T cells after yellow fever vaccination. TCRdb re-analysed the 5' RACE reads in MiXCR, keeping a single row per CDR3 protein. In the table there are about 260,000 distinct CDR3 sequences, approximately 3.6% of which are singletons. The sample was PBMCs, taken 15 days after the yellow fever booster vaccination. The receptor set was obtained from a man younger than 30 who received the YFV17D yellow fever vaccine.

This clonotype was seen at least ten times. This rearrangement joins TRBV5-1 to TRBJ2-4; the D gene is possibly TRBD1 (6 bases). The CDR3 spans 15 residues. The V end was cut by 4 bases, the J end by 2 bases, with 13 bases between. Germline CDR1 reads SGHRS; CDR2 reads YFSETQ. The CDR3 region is CASSAYQGTKNIQYF. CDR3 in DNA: TGCGCCAGCAGCGCCTATCAGGGGACCAAAAACATTCAGTACTTC.

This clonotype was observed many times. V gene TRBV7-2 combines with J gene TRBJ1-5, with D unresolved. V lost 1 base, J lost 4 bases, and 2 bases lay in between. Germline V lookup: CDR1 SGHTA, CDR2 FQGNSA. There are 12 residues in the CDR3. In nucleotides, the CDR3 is TGTGCCAGCAGCTTAGTGAATCAGCCCCAGCATTTT. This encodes CASSLVNQPQHF.

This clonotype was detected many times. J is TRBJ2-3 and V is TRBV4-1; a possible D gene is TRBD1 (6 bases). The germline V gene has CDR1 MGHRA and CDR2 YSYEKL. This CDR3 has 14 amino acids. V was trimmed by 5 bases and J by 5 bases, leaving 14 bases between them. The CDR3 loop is CASSIPGALDTQYF. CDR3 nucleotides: TGCGCCAGCAGCATCCCAGGGGCTTTAGATACGCAGTATTTT.

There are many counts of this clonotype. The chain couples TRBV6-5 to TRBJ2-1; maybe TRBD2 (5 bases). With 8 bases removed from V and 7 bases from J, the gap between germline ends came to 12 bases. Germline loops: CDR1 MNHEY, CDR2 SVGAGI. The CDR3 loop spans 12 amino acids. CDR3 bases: TGTGCCAGCCGCGCGCCGGGGAATGAGCAGTTCTTC. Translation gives CASRAPGNEQFF.

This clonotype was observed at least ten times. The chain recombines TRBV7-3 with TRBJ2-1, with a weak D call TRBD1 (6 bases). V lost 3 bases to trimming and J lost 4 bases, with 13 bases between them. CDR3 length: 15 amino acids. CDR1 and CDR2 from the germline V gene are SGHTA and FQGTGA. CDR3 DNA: TGTGCCAGCAGCTTTGGACAGTCGATATACAATGAGCAGTTCTTC. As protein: CASSFGQSIYNEQFF.

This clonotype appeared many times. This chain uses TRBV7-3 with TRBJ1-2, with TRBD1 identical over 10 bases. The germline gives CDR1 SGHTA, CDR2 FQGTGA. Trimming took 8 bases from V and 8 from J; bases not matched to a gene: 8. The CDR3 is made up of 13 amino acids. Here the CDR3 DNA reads TGTGCCAGCGCGACCGGGACAGGGGTAGGCTACACCTTC. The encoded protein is CASATGTGVGYTF. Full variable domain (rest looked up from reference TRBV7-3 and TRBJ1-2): GAGVSQTPSNKVTEKGKYVELRCDPISGHTALYWYRQSLGQGPEFLIYFQGTGAADDSGLPNDRFFAVRPEGSVSTLKIQRTERGDSAVYLCASATGTGVGYTFGSGTRLTVV.

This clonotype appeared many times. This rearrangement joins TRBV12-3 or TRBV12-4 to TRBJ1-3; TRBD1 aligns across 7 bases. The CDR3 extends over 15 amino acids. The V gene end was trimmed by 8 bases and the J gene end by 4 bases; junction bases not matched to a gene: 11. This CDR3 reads CASGDSPSLGNTIYF. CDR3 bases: TGTGCCAGCGGGGACAGTCCCTCGCTAGGAAACACCATATATTTT.

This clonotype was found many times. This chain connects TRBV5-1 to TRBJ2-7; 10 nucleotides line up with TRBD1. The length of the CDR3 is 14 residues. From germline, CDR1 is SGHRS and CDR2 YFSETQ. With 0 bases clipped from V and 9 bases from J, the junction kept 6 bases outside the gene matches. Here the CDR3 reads CASSLGQGAARQYV. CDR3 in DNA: TGCGCCAGCAGCTTGGGACAGGGGGCCGCGAGGCAGTACGTC.

CDR3 amino acids: CASSPRGGQGKNEQFF. The CDR3 DNA follows: TGTGCCAGCAGCCCCAGGGGGGGACAGGGGAAGAATGAGCAGTTCTTC. This chain connects TRBV9 to TRBJ2-1; 10 nucleotides align to TRBD1. This CDR3 has 16 amino acids. The germline V gene encodes CDR1 SGDLS and CDR2 YYNGEE. V dropped 4 bases and J dropped 7; count of bases not matched to a gene: 11.

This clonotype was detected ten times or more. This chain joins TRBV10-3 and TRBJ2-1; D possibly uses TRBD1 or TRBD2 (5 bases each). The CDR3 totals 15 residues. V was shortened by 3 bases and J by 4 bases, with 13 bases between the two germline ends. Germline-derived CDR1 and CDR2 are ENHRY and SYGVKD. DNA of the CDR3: TGTGCCATCAGTGACACCCGGGGCCCTTACAATGAGCAGTTCTTC. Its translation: CAISDTRGPYNEQFF.

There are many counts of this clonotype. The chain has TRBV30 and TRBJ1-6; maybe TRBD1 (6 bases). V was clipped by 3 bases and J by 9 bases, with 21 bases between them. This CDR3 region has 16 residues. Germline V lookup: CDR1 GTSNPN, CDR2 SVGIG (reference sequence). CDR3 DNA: TGTGCCTGGAGGAAGTTGACAGGTTCTATAAGTTCACCCCTCCACTTT. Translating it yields CAWRKLTGSISSPLHF.

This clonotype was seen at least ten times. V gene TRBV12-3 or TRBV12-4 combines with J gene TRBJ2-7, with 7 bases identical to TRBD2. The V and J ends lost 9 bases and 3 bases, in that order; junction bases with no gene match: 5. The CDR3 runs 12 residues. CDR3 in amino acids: CASGEGFYEQYF. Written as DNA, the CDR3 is TGTGCCAGTGGGGAGGGTTTCTACGAGCAGTACTTC.